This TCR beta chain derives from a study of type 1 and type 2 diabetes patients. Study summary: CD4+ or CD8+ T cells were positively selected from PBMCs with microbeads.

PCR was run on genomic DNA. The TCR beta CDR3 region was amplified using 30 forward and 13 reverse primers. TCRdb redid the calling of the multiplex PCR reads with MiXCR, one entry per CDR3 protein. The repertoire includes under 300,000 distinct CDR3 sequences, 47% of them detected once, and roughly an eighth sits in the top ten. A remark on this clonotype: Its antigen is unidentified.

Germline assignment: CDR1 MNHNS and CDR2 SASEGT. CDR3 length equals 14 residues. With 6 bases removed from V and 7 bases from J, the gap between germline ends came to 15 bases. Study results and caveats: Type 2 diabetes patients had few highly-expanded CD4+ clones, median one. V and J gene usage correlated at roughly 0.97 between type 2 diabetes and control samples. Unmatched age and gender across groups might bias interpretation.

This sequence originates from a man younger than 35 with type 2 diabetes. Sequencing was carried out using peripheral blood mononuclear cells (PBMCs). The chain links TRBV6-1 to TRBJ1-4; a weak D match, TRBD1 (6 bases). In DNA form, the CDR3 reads TGTGCCAGCAGCTCTTTAGGGGGAAGTGAAAAACTGTTTTTT. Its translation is CASSSLGGSEKLFF.